The clone carrying this T cell receptor beta chain was observed at least ten times. No antigen is known for it. Looked up from germline, CDR1 is SGHNT and CDR2 is YYREEE (reference sequence). This CDR3 contains 13 residues. V was clipped by 0 bases and J by 4 bases, with 7 bases between them. The sample originates from a study of T cells in Graves' hyperthyroidism and ophthalmopathy. About the study: Peripheral blood samples were taken at initial diagnosis, prior to any treatment. General study findings and limits: Classification by a 13 V-J model distinguished ophthalmopathy from stable hyperthyroidism. Most thyroid-expanded clonotypes above 0.001 were also found in blood.

Authors of the study amplified TCR beta CDR3 regions from RNA transcripts. HTBI primers were employed in a first-round RT-PCR of the TCR CDR3. One entry per CDR3 protein, called by TCRdb with MiXCR from the multiplex PCR reads. The sample has 50,000 to 55,000 distinct CDR3 sequences; about half are singletons. Sequencing input: blood. The chain employs TRBV5-4 and TRBJ1-2; D gene ambiguous. The TCR comes from a woman between 50 and 59 years old with Graves' ophthalmopathy. This chain's CDR3 is CASSLERSYGYTF. CDR3 in DNA: TGTGCCAGCAGCTTGGAACGGAGCTATGGCTACACCTTC.